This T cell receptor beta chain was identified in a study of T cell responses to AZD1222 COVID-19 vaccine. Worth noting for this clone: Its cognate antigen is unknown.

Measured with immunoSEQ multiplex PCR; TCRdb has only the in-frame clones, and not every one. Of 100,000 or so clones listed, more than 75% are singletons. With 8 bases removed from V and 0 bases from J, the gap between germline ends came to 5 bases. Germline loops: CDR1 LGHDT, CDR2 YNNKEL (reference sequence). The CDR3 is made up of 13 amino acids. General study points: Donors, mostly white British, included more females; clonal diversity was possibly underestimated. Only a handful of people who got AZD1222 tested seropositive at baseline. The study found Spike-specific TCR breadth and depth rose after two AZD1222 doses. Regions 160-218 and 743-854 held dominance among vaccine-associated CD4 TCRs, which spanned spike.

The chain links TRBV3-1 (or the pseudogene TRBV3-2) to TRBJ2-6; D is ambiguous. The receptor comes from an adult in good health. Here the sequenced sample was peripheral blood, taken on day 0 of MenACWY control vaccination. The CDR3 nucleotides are TGTGCCAGCGCTACCTCTGGGGCCAACGTCCTGACTTTC. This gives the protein CASATSGANVLTF.